This TCR beta chain was captured by sequencing in a study of PD-1 blockade in mismatch repair-deficient tumors. At the level of the study: All were previously treated, progressing patients with some twelve mismatch repair-deficient cancer types.

All patients were mismatch repair deficient, assessed by either PCR or immunohistochemistry. TCR sequencing covered a few patients who responded to pembrolizumab. CDR3 length: 19 residues. CDR1 is SEHNR and CDR2 is FQNEAQ in the germline V gene (reference sequence). J gave up 0 bases and V 1 base, and 8 bases lay outside the gene matches. Of note for this clone: The antigen is not known.

Study-level results: Rapid post-treatment expansion, then contraction, generally preceding radiologic response, marked tumor-resident clones.

Libraries were prepared by immunoSEQ multiplex PCR; TCRdb keeps only in-frame clonotypes and omits some of them. Of about 60,000 clones listed, approximately 88% are singletons. The rearrangement uses TRBV7-9 and TRBJ2-5; 13 positions match TRBD2. Material: peripheral blood, obtained 52 weeks after starting pembrolizumab. The sequence was obtained from an adult with mismatch repair-deficient cancer. This CDR3 reads CASSLGVSGLAGYQETQYF. The CDR3 DNA follows: TGTGCCAGCAGCTTAGGGGTTTCGGGACTAGCGGGGTACCAAGAGACCCAGTACTTC.